A single sample is the source of the 6 T cell receptor beta chains below, sequenced in a study of blood T cell repertoires in COVID-19. Sequencing was performed with immunoSEQ multiplex PCR; in TCRdb, only in-frame clones are kept and a portion is missing. This sample carries more than 85,000 clones, about nine tenths of them seen once, and the ten largest clones take about 1%. The sequencing sample was made of peripheral blood. The receptor set was obtained from a man aged 55 to 70 with acute or convalescent COVID-19.

The chain has TRBV2 and TRBJ2-5; 10 bases match TRBD1. The germline gives CDR1 SNHLY, CDR2 FYNNEI. Unmatched junction bases numbered 5, after V lost 6 bases and J lost 4 bases. This CDR3 is built from 14 residues. The CDR3 coding sequence is TGTGCCAGCAGCGACCGGACAGGGGGAGAGACCCAGTACTTC. It yields the protein CASSDRTGGETQYF.

V and J are TRBV7-3 and TRBJ1-1; 7 nucleotides match TRBD1. J gave up 5 bases and V 6 bases, and 12 bases lay outside the gene matches. The V gene's germline CDR1 is SGHTA and CDR2 FQGTGA. CDR3 size: 15 residues. The CDR3 sequence: CASRSIQGRGTEAFF. The CDR3 region has the DNA TGTGCCAGCAGGTCCATACAGGGGCGAGGGACTGAAGCTTTCTTT.

This chain joins TRBV5-4 and TRBJ2-3; the match to TRBD2 covers 8 bases. The junction had 5 bases not matched to a gene; V was cut back by 4 bases and J by 1 base. This CDR3 comprises 15 residues. CDR1 is SGHNT, CDR2 YYREEE, per germline (reference sequence). CDR3 coding DNA: TGTGCCAGCAGCCTAATGACTAGCGGCACAGATACGCAGTATTTT. This translates into CASSLMTSGTDTQYF.

The V and J genes are TRBV28 and TRBJ2-2, with D unclear. CDR3 length equals 13 residues. The V end lost 6 bases, the J end lost 0 bases, and 5 bases lay between the germline ends. Germline V lookup: CDR1 MDHEN, CDR2 SYDVKM. The CDR3 sequence is CASRDTNTGELFF. Written as DNA, the CDR3 is TGTGCCAGCAGAGACACGAACACCGGGGAGCTGTTTTTT.

The V and J genes are TRBV6-1 and TRBJ2-5, with a possible D match to TRBD1 (6 bases). Trimming pared 3 bases from V and 5 bases from J, leaving 10 bases between. CDR1 is MNHNS, CDR2 SASEGT, per germline. CDR3 length equals 13 residues. CDR3 loop: CASSDWTAETQYF. DNA of the CDR3: TGTGCCAGCAGTGATTGGACAGCGGAGACCCAGTACTTC.

This chain links TRBV5-1 with TRBJ1-6; 7 bases fit TRBD1. The CDR3 has 15 amino acids. Unmatched junction bases numbered 5, after V lost 4 bases and J lost 4 bases. CDR1 is SGHRS, CDR2 YFSETQ, per germline. Here the CDR3 reads CASSPGTVYNSPLHF. The CDR3 DNA is TGCGCCAGCAGCCCGGGGACAGTTTATAATTCACCCCTCCACTTT.